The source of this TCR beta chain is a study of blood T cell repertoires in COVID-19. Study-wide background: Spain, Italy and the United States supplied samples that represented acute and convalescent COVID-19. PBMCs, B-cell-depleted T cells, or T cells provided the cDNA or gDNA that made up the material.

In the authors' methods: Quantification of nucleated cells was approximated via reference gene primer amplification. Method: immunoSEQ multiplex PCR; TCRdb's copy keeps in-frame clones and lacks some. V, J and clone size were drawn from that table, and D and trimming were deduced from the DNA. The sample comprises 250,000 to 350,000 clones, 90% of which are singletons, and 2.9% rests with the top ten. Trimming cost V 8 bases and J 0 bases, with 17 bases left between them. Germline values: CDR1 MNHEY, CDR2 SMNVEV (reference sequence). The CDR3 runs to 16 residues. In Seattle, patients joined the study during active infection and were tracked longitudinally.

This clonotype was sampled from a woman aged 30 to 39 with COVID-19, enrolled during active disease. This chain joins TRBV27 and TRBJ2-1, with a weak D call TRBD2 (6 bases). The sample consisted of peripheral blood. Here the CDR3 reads CASFKTGDRSYNEQFF. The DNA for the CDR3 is TGTGCCAGCTTCAAAACGGGAGATCGCTCCTACAATGAGCAGTTCTTC.